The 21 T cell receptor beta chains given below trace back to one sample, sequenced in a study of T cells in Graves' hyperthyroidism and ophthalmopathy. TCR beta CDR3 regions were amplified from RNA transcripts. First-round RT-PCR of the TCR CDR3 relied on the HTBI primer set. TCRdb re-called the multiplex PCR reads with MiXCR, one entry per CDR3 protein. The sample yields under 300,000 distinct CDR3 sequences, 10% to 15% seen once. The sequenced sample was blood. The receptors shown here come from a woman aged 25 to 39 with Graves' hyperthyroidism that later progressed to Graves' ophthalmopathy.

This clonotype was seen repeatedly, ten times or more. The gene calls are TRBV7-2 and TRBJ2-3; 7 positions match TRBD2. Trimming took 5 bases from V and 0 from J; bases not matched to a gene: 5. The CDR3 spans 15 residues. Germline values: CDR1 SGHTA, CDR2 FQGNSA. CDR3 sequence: CASSISGRSTDTQYF. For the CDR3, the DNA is TGTGCCAGCAGCATTAGCGGGCGCAGCACAGATACGCAGTATTTT.

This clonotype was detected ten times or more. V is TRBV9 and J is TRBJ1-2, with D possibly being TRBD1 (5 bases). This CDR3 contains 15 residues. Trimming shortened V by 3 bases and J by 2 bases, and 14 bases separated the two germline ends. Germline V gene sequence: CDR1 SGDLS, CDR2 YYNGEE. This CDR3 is CASSASGTENYGYTF. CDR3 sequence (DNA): TGTGCCAGCAGCGCCTCCGGGACGGAGAACTATGGCTACACCTTC. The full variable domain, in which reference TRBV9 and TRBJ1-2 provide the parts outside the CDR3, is DSGVTQTPKHLITATGQRVTLRCSPRSGDLSVYWYQQSLDQGLQFLIQYYNGEERAKGNILERFSAQQFPDLHSELNLSSLELGDSALYFCASSASGTENYGYTFGSGTRLTVV.

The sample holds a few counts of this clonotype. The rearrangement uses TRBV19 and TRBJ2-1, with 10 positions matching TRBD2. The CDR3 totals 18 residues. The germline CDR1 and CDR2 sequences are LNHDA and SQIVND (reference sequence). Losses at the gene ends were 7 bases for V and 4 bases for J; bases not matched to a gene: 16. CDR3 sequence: CASNPRGGAGGWYNEQFF. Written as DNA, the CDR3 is TGTGCCAGTAACCCAAGGGGTGGAGCGGGAGGGTGGTACAATGAGCAGTTCTTC.

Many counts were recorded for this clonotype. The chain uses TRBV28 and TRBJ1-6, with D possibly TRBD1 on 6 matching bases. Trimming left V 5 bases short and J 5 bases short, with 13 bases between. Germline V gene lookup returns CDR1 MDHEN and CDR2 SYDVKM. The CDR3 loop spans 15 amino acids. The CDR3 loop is CASSPLDSDNSPLHF. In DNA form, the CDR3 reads TGTGCCAGCAGTCCACTGGACAGTGATAATTCACCCCTCCACTTT.

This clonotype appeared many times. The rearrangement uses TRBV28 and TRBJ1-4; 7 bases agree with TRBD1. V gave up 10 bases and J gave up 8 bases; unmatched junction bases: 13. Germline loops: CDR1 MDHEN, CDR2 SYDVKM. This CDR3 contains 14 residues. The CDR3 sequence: CATTPTGQGEKLFF. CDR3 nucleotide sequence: TGTGCCACCACCCCGACAGGGCAAGGGGAAAAACTGTTTTTT.

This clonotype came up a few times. As DNA, the CDR3 is TGTGCCAGTAGTATAGGGACAGGGACCCCAGGAGCTTTCTTT. Translating gives CASSIGTGTPGAFF. The chain is built from TRBV19 and TRBJ1-1; 8 bases fit TRBD1. CDR3 size: 14 residues. V was pared by 1 base and J by 10 bases, with 8 bases of the junction left unmatched. The germline gives CDR1 LNHDA, CDR2 SQIVND (reference sequence).

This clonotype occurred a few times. CDR3 nucleotides: TGCAGTGCTGAAGACGGTTATAATGAAAAACTGTTTTTT. Translation gives CSAEDGYNEKLFF. The chain uses TRBV20-1 and TRBJ1-4; D gene ambiguous. Germline lookup yields CDR1 DFQATT and CDR2 SNEGSKA (reference sequence). The CDR3 has 13 amino acids. Trimming removed 5 bases at V and 4 bases at J, with 11 bases between.

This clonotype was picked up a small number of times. The CDR3: CASSPTGGSGANVLTF. The CDR3 DNA sequence: TGTGCCAGCAGTCCGACAGGGGGCTCTGGGGCCAACGTCCTGACTTTC. The chain employs TRBV27 and TRBJ2-6, with 9 bases matching TRBD1. Trimming cost V 5 bases and J 0 bases; bases outside gene matches: 2. This CDR3 has 16 residues. Per germline, CDR1 MNHEY and CDR2 SMNVEV (reference sequence).

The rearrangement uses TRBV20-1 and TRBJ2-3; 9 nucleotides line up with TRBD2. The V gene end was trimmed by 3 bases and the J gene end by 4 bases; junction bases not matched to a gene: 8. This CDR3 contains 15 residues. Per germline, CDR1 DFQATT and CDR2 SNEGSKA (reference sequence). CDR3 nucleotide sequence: TGCAGTGCTAGGTCCGGGACTAGCTCGGCAGATACGCAGTATTTT. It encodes CSARSGTSSADTQYF.

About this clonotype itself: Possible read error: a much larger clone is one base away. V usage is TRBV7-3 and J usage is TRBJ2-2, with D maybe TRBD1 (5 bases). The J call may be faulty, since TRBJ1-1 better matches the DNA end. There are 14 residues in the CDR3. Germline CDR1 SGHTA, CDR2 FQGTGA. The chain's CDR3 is CASTHNGANTGAFF. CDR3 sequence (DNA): TGTGCCAGCACCCACAACGGGGCGAACACTGGAGCTTTCTTT.

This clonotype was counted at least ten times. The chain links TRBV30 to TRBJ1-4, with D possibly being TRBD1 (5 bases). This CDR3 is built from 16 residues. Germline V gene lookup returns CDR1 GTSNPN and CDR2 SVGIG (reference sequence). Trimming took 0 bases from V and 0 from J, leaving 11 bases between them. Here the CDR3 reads CAWSVIWGTTNEKLFF. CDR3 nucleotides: TGTGCCTGGAGTGTTATATGGGGGACAACTAATGAAAAACTGTTTTTT.

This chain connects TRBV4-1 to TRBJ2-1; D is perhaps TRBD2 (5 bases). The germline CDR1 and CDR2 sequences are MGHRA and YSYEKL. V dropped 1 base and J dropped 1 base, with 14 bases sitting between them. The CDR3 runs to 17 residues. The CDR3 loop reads CASSQGVQRSSYNEQFF. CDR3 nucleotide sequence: TGCGCCAGCAGCCAAGGGGTCCAGCGGAGTTCCTACAATGAGCAGTTCTTC.

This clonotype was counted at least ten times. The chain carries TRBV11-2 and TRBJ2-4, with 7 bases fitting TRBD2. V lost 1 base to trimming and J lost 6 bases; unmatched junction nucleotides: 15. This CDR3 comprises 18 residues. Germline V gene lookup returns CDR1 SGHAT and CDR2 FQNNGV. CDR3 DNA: TGTGCCAGCAGCTTAGTCGGGGCCGGGGGGTACCGGTTAAACATTCAGTACTTC. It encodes CASSLVGAGGYRLNIQYF. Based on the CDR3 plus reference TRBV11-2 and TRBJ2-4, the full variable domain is EAGVAQSPRYKIIEKRQSVAFWCNPISGHATLYWYQQILGQGPKLLIQFQNNGVVDDSQLPKDRFSAERLKGVDSTLKIQPAKLEDSAVYLCASSLVGAGGYRLNIQYFGAGTRLSVL.

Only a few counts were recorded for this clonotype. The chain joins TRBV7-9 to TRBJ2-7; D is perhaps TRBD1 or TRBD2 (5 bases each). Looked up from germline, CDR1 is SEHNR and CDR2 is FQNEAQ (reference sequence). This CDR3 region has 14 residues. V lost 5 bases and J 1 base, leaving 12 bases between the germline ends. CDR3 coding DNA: TGTGCCAGCAGCACTAGGGACGCGTCCTACGAGCAGTACTTC. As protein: CASSTRDASYEQYF.

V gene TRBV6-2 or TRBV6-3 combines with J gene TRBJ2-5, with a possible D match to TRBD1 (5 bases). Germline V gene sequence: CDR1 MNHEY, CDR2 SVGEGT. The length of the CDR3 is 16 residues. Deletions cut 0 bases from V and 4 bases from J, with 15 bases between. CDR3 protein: CASSYSMAGFGETQYF. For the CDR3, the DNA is TGTGCCAGCAGTTACTCGATGGCAGGGTTTGGAGAGACCCAGTACTTC.

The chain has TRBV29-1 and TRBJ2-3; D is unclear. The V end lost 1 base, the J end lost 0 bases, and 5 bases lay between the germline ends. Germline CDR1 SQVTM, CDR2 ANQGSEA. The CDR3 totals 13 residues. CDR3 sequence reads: CSVEGLSTDTQYF. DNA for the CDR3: TGCAGCGTTGAAGGGCTAAGCACAGATACGCAGTATTTT.

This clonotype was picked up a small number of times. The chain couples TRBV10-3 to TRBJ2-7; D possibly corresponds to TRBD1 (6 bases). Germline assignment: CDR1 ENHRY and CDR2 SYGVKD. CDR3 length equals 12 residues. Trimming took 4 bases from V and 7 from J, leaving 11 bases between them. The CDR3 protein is CAISGTVNEQYF. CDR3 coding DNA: TGTGCCATCAGTGGGACAGTTAATGAGCAGTACTTC.

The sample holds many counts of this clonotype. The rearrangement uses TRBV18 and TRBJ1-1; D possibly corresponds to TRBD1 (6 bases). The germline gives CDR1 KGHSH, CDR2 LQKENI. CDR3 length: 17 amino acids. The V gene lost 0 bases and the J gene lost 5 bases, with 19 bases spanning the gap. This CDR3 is CASSPPVDTGTKTEAFF. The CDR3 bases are TGTGCCAGCTCACCACCGGTCGATACAGGGACGAAAACTGAAGCTTTCTTT.

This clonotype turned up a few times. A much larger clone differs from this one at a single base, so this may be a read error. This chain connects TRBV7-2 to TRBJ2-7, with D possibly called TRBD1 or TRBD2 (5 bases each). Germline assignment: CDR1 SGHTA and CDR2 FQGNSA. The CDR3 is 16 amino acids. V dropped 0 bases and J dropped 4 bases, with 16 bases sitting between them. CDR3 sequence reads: CASSLARSRWGYEQYF. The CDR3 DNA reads TGTGCCAGCAGCTTAGCCCGGTCCAGATGGGGGTACGAGCAGTACTTC.

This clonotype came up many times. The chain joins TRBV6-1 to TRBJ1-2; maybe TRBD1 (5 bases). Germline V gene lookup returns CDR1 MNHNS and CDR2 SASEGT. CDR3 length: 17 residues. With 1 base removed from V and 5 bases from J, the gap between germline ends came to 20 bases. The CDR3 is CASSEGPNVRGTYGYTF. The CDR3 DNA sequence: TGTGCCAGCAGTGAAGGTCCCAACGTCCGGGGGACTTATGGCTACACCTTC.

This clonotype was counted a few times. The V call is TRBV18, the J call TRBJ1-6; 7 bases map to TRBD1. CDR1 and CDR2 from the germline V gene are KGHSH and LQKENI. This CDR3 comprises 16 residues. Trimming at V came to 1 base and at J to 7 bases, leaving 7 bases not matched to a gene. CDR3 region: CASSPLRQGQNSPLHF. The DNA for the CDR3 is TGTGCCAGCTCACCACTCCGACAGGGTCAGAATTCACCCCTCCACTTT.